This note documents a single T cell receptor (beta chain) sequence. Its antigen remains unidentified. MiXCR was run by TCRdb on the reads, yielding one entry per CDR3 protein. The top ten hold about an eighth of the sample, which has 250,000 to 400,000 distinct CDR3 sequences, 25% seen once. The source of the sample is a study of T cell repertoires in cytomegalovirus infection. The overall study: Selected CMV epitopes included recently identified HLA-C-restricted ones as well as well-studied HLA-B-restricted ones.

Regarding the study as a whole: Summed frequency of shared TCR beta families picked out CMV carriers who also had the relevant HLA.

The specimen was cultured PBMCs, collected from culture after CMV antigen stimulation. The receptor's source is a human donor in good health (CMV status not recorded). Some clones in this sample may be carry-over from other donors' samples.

CDR3 loop: CASSFRGPGNQPQHF. CDR3 DNA sequence: TGTGCCAGCAGTTTTAGGGGGCCGGGAAATCAGCCCCAGCATTTT. This chain uses TRBV28 with TRBJ1-5, with TRBD1 identical over 7 bases. This CDR3 contains 15 residues. The J segment lost 4 bases and the V segment lost 3 bases, leaving 6 bases of the junction unmatched. CDR1 and CDR2 (germline): MDHEN, SYDVKM.